The 9 T cell receptor beta chains presented below share a single source sample, sequenced in a study of a mutant IDH1 vaccine in newly diagnosed glioma. The assay was immunoSEQ multiplex PCR, and TCRdb's table has in-frame clones only and misses some. The table lists 85,000 to 100,000 clones, around 80% of them singletons. Noted time point: baseline, week 1 (first vaccination visit). Treatment meaning: pre-vaccination baseline after standard-of-care therapy. This specimen consisted of PBMCs, obtained from a glioma patient treated with radiotherapy, temozolomide or both. These TCRs come from a man between 35 and 55 years old with glioma.

This chain connects TRBV7-8 to TRBJ2-2, with 9 bases lining up with TRBD1. V dropped 5 bases and J dropped 1; count of bases not matched to a gene: 8. The CDR3 is 17 residues long. Looked up from germline, CDR1 is SGHVS and CDR2 is FQNEAQ. Here the CDR3 reads CASSPRPGQGNTGELFF. DNA of the CDR3: TGTGCCAGCAGCCCTAGACCGGGACAGGGGAACACCGGGGAGCTGTTTTTT.

This clone was counted a single time. The genes are TRBV6-1 and TRBJ2-7, with D perhaps TRBD1 (6 bases). Germline values: CDR1 MNHNS, CDR2 SASEGT. Trimming cost V 7 bases and J 1 base, with 17 bases left between them. The CDR3 is 15 amino acids. The CDR3 region has the DNA TGTGCCAGCACCCCCACAGGGATAAGGTCCTACGAGCAGTACTTC. Its protein is CASTPTGIRSYEQYF.

The chain employs TRBV27 and TRBJ1-1, with D unclear. Germline V gene data show CDR1 as MNHEY and CDR2 as SMNVEV (reference sequence). This CDR3 comprises 13 residues. The ends were cut back, 4 bases at V and 0 bases at J, with 6 bases in the middle. As DNA, the CDR3 is TGTGCCAGCAGTTCTATATTGAACACTGAAGCTTTCTTT. Protein sequence: CASSSILNTEAFF.

The chain carries TRBV9 and TRBJ2-6, with D unclear. Germline V gives CDR1 SGDLS, CDR2 YYNGEE. Trimming took off 2 bases at V and 0 bases at J, with 15 bases between the two ends. This CDR3 region has 18 residues. The CDR3 DNA reads as TGTGCCAGCAGCGTTAAGGGTTCCCTAACCTCTGGGGCCAACGTCCTGACTTTC. This encodes CASSVKGSLTSGANVLTF.

This chain joins TRBV27 and TRBJ2-5, with a tentative D call TRBD2 (6 bases). The V and J ends lost 1 base and 2 bases respectively, with 8 bases between them. The CDR3 is 14 amino acids. Germline assignment: CDR1 MNHEY and CDR2 SMNVEV (reference sequence). The CDR3 region is CASSLFAGQETQYF. CDR3 nucleotide sequence: TGTGCCAGCAGTTTATTTGCGGGGCAAGAGACCCAGTACTTC.

The rearrangement uses TRBV7-3 and TRBJ2-2; 10 bases are shared with TRBD2. Looked up from germline, CDR1 is SGHTA and CDR2 is FQGTGA. Losses at the gene ends were 5 bases for V and 6 bases for J; bases not matched to a gene: 3. CDR3 length equals 14 residues. CDR3 nucleotides: TGTGCCAGCAGCCCGGGACTAGCGTCCGGGGAGCTGTTTTTT. Translated: CASSPGLASGELFF.

On this clone: This specimen includes other DNA sequences encoding the same CDR3. The chain combines TRBV6-1 with TRBJ1-1, with unresolved D. CDR1 is MNHNS, CDR2 SASEGT, per germline. V was cut by 0 bases and J by 2 bases, with 7 bases left in between. The CDR3 sequence is 14 residues long. CDR3 sequence reads: CASSEAGVNTEAFF. CDR3 bases: TGTGCCAGCAGTGAAGCCGGGGTTAACACTGAAGCTTTCTTT.

The rearrangement uses TRBV5-4 and TRBJ2-7; D call uncertain. V lost 3 bases, J lost 3 bases, and 13 bases lay in between. This CDR3 has 14 amino acids. From germline, CDR1 is SGHNT and CDR2 YYREEE (reference sequence). The CDR3 DNA reads TGTGCCAGCAGCTACGAAAGGACGGTCTACGAGCAGTACTTC. Its translation: CASSYERTVYEQYF.

The chain recombines TRBV5-5 with TRBJ1-2, with D unclear. V lost 1 base and J lost 6, with 16 bases in between. The CDR3 is made up of 15 amino acids. The germline gives CDR1 SGHKS, CDR2 YYEKEE (reference sequence). CDR3 residues: CASSLLARATDGYTF. In DNA form, the CDR3 reads TGTGCCAGCAGCTTGTTGGCCCGGGCCACAGATGGCTACACCTTC.